The following is a T cell receptor (beta chain) sequence with its context. Its antigen remains unknown. These data belong to a study of cytomegalovirus exposure and HLA in healthy donors. Study-wide findings and caveats: Altogether, more than 150 TCR beta chains were recorded as cytomegalovirus-associated. Reported results showed that the classifier diagnosed cytomegalovirus status with high specificity and sensitivity.

60 Vbeta and 13 Jbeta primers were used in PCR. Method: immunoSEQ multiplex PCR; TCRdb's copy keeps in-frame clones and lacks some. The sample includes 210,000 or so clones, over 60% of them seen just once. V was pared by 4 bases and J by 0 bases, with 9 bases of the junction left unmatched. The CDR3 is made up of 18 amino acids. The germline V gene has CDR1 KGHSH and CDR2 LQKENI. Sequencing used PBMCs. The TCR was taken from a man between 18 and 29 years old in good health and CMV-seronegative. The chain joins TRBV18 to TRBJ2-7; TRBD2 matches 13 bases. CDR3 nucleotides: TGTGCCAGCTCACGGCTAGGGACTAGCGGGACCATCTCCTACGAGCAGTACTTC. It translates to CASSRLGTSGTISYEQYF.